These 22 T cell receptor beta chains originate from one sample sequenced in a study of memory B cells and T cells in multiple sclerosis. The repertoire was sequenced with immunoSEQ multiplex PCR; TCRdb's copy has only in-frame clones and lacks some. Seen here are about 42,000 clones, almost 85% observed once, and the top ten hold 0.85% to 1.3%. The antigens for these receptors are not known. After stimulus-free culture, autoproliferating CFSE-dim and non-proliferating CFSE-high T cells were sequenced separately. Cultures began with 45 million to 50 million CFSE-labeled PBMCs, unstimulated for 7 days, with replicate wells pooled. The sample taken for sequencing was PBMCs from blood kept in culture. The origin of the receptors is a human donor with multiple sclerosis.

The rearrangement uses TRBV7-2 and TRBJ2-5, with TRBD1 identical over 8 bases. The CDR3 has 14 residues. V shed 3 bases and J 5 bases; nucleotides not matched to a gene: 5. The germline gives CDR1 SGHTA, CDR2 FQGNSA. CDR3 coding DNA: TGTGCCAGCAGCTTGGGGACAGGCGGGGAGACCCAGTACTTC. Protein: CASSLGTGGETQYF.

The chain is built from TRBV18 and TRBJ1-2; D not certain. This CDR3 is built from 13 residues. The V gene's germline CDR1 is KGHSH and CDR2 LQKENI. Trimming shortened V by 3 bases and J by 8 bases, and 13 bases separated the two germline ends. The CDR3 spells CASSPGPDGGYTF. In DNA form, the CDR3 reads TGTGCCAGCTCACCTGGACCCGATGGCGGCTACACCTTC.

The CDR3 loop reads CASSLSGGLRGGETQYF. DNA for the CDR3: TGTGCCAGCAGCTTATCGGGAGGGCTAAGGGGGGGAGAGACCCAGTACTTC. The chain has TRBV7-2 and TRBJ2-5; TRBD2 aligns across 8 bases. Per the germline V gene, CDR1 is SGHTA and CDR2 is FQGNSA. The CDR3 is made up of 17 amino acids. V trimming: 2 bases; J trimming: 4 bases; junction bases outside the gene matches: 12.

The CDR3: CASRYGAADTEAFF. For the CDR3, the DNA is TGTGCCAGTAGGTACGGGGCGGCGGACACTGAAGCTTTCTTT. J is TRBJ1-1 and V is TRBV19; TRBD1 is a possible D gene (5 bases). The germline CDR1 and CDR2 sequences are LNHDA and SQIVND (reference sequence). V lost 6 bases and J 3 bases, leaving 14 bases between the germline ends. This CDR3 region has 14 residues.

The CDR3 region has the DNA TGTGCCAGTAGTATGGGGAGCAACACTGAAGCTTTCTTT. Translation gives CASSMGSNTEAFF. The chain links TRBV19 to TRBJ1-1, with no clear D. Per germline, CDR1 LNHDA and CDR2 SQIVND (reference sequence). Trimming took 3 bases from V and 2 from J, leaving 7 bases between them. This CDR3 comprises 13 residues.

The chain uses TRBV15 and TRBJ1-4; D not resolved. Germline V gives CDR1 LNHNV, CDR2 YYDKDF (reference sequence). V lost 3 bases to trimming and J lost 1 base, with 15 bases between them. The CDR3 covers 17 residues. CDR3: CATSSPAGAGTNEKLFF. CDR3 nucleotide sequence: TGTGCCACCAGCAGCCCCGCCGGTGCGGGAACTAATGAAAAACTGTTTTTT.

The rearrangement joins TRBV5-6 to TRBJ1-2; D gene unclear. Germline V gene sequence: CDR1 SGHDT, CDR2 YYEEEE. The CDR3 is made up of 12 amino acids. CDR3 region: CVSSVGDYGYTF. The CDR3 nucleotides read TGTGTAAGCTCGGTCGGGGACTATGGCTACACCTTC.

The V and J genes are TRBV6-1 and TRBJ2-5; TRBD2 is a possible D gene (5 bases). Germline V gene data show CDR1 as MNHNS and CDR2 as SASEGT. CDR3 length equals 12 residues. The V gene lost 11 bases and the J gene lost 3 bases, with 13 bases spanning the gap. The CDR3 sequence: CAARMREETQYF. The CDR3 DNA follows: TGTGCCGCCCGAATGAGGGAAGAGACCCAGTACTTC.

J is TRBJ1-6 and V is TRBV10-3; possibly TRBD1 for D (5 bases). This CDR3 spans 17 amino acids. With 4 bases removed from V and 10 bases from J, the gap between germline ends came to 23 bases. CDR1 is ENHRY, CDR2 SYGVKD, per germline. The CDR3 loop is CAISGRGATRPGSPLHF. In DNA, the CDR3 is TGTGCCATCAGTGGTCGGGGCGCTACTCGCCCGGGATCACCCCTCCACTTT.

The rearrangement uses TRBV5-1 and TRBJ1-1, with D possibly matching TRBD1 (6 bases). The CDR3 is 15 residues long. Germline CDR1 reads SGHRS; CDR2 reads YFSETQ. V lost 0 bases and J 1 base, leaving 10 bases between the germline ends. The CDR3 is CASSLVFRGNTEAFF. For the CDR3, the DNA is TGCGCCAGCAGCTTGGTATTCAGGGGGAACACTGAAGCTTTCTTT.

V gene TRBV5-1 combines with J gene TRBJ1-2; D gene unclear. The CDR3 has 13 residues. Trimming removed 6 bases from V and 8 bases from J, with 17 bases in between. Germline V lookup: CDR1 SGHRS, CDR2 YFSETQ. CDR3 loop: CASTPDLLEGYTF. The CDR3 nucleotides are TGCGCCAGCACACCGGACCTTCTTGAGGGCTACACCTTC.

CDR3 sequence reads: CASALWRGDGYTF. DNA for the CDR3: TGCGCCAGTGCCCTGTGGAGGGGTGATGGCTACACCTTC. This chain links TRBV10-2 with TRBJ1-2; possible D gene TRBD1, 5 bases. There are 13 residues in the CDR3. Trimming pared 9 bases from V and 6 bases from J, leaving 17 bases between. Germline V lookup: CDR1 WSHSY, CDR2 SAAADI.

The rearrangement links TRBV10-2 to TRBJ1-5; D is unclear. V lost 6 bases and J lost 6, with 15 bases in between. The germline V gene has CDR1 WSHSY and CDR2 SAAADI. CDR3 length equals 14 residues. CDR3 nucleotides: TGCGCCAGCAGATCCTTCGGGGAAGGTCAGCCCCAGCATTTT. Amino acid sequence: CASRSFGEGQPQHF.

The chain links TRBV7-7 to TRBJ2-7; the match to TRBD2 covers 8 bases. After removal of 1 base from V and 5 bases from J, the junction contained 4 bases not matched to a gene. Per germline, CDR1 SSHAT and CDR2 FNYEAQ (reference sequence). The CDR3 runs to 14 residues. DNA for the CDR3: TGTGCCAGCAGCTTAGACGGGGGGGCGAACGAGCAGTACTTC. Translating it yields CASSLDGGANEQYF.

The chain links TRBV18 to TRBJ1-5, with D tentatively TRBD1 (5 bases). Trimming pared 3 bases from V and 5 bases from J, leaving 8 bases between. The CDR3 is 13 amino acids. The V gene's germline CDR1 is KGHSH and CDR2 LQKENI. CDR3 residues: CASSPTGDQPQHF. The CDR3 DNA follows: TGTGCCAGCTCACCCACAGGAGATCAGCCCCAGCATTTT. The full variable domain, its missing parts supplied by reference TRBV18 and TRBJ1-5, is NAGVMQNPRHLVRRRGQEARLRCSPMKGHSHVYWYRQLPEEGLKFMVYLQKENIIDESGMPKERFSAEFPKEGPSILRIQQVVRGDSAAYFCASSPTGDQPQHFGDGTRLSIL.

The chain uses TRBV2 and TRBJ1-1, with no clear D. The CDR3 has 13 residues. V lost 7 bases, J lost 4 bases, and 13 bases lay in between. The germline V gene has CDR1 SNHLY and CDR2 FYNNEI. CDR3 residues: CASKRDGGTEAFF. The CDR3 DNA reads as TGTGCCAGCAAGAGGGATGGAGGCACTGAAGCTTTCTTT.

This clone has more than one count but fewer than ten. The CDR3 DNA reads as TGTGCCAGCAGCGTAAGTCACGGCCCTGGAAACACCATATATTTT. Translated, it gives CASSVSHGPGNTIYF. The rearrangement links TRBV9 to TRBJ1-3, with D uncertain. Trimming pared 1 base from V and 2 bases from J, leaving 10 bases between. The V gene's germline CDR1 is SGDLS and CDR2 YYNGEE. The CDR3 length is 15 residues.

Turning to this clone: This specimen includes other DNA sequences encoding the same CDR3. The chain employs TRBV7-2 and TRBJ2-5; D is unclear. There are 14 residues in the CDR3. V lost 1 base to trimming and J lost 0 bases, with 6 bases between them. The germline CDR1 and CDR2 sequences are SGHTA and FQGNSA. This CDR3 is CASSLGGNQETQYF. The CDR3 DNA is TGTGCCAGCAGCTTAGGTGGCAACCAAGAGACCCAGTACTTC.

A note on this clone: The sample carries other DNA sequences with the same CDR3. CDR3 protein: CASSLRGGMGNSPLHF. The CDR3 nucleotides read TGTGCCAGCAGCTTACGGGGGGGGATGGGGAATTCACCCCTCCACTTT. The chain has TRBV7-2 and TRBJ1-6, with D possibly TRBD1 on 5 matching bases. Germline loops: CDR1 SGHTA, CDR2 FQGNSA. Trimming took 2 bases from V and 7 from J, leaving 15 bases between them. The CDR3 length is 16 residues.

In this sample, this clone turned up once. V usage is TRBV28 and J usage is TRBJ1-2; 8 bases map to TRBD1. The CDR3 runs 14 residues. With 2 bases clipped from V and 7 bases from J, the junction kept 6 bases outside the gene matches. The germline CDR1 and CDR2 sequences are MDHEN and SYDVKM. The CDR3 DNA is TGTGCCAGCAGTTTAATCGGCAGGGGGCTTGGCTACACCTTC. It codes for CASSLIGRGLGYTF.

The DNA of the CDR3 is TGTGCCTGGAGTACAGAGGGGCGCGGAGAGACCCAGTACTTC. It specifies CAWSTEGRGETQYF. The chain couples TRBV30 to TRBJ2-5; the D call may be TRBD1 or TRBD2 (5 bases each). The CDR3 contains 14 residues. Germline CDR1 GTSNPN, CDR2 SVGIG (reference sequence). Trimming left V 2 bases short and J 4 bases short, with 14 bases between.

V gene TRBV4-1 combines with J gene TRBJ2-2; either TRBD1 or TRBD2 may supply D (5 bases each). This CDR3 spans 15 amino acids. CDR1 and CDR2 from the germline V gene are MGHRA and YSYEKL. Trimming took 0 bases from V and 8 from J, leaving 13 bases between them. The CDR3 sequence is CASSQEISWGGELFF. The CDR3 DNA reads as TGCGCCAGCAGCCAAGAGATTAGTTGGGGGGGGGAGCTGTTTTTT.